This T cell receptor beta chain stems from a study of OX40 agonist ivuxolimab in advanced cancers. This clone occurred a few times. Measured with immunoSEQ multiplex PCR; TCRdb has only the in-frame clones, and not every one. The data show 20,000 to 30,000 clones, 65% to 85% seen once. V lost 5 bases to trimming and J lost 7 bases; unmatched junction nucleotides: 8. Germline loops: CDR1 SGHTA, CDR2 FQGNSA. CDR3 length: 15 residues. The genes are TRBV7-2 and TRBJ1-4; TRBD1 matches at 9 bases. The receptor was derived from an adult with an advanced solid tumor such as melanoma, head and neck, liver or kidney cancer. The source material was CD4+ or CD8+ T cells sorted from blood, sampled in a trial of the OX40 agonist ivuxolimab. The CDR3 protein is CASSSRTGAAEKLFF. CDR3 coding DNA: TGTGCCAGCAGCAGCCGGACAGGGGCAGCTGAAAAACTGTTTTTT.